One sample yielded the 19 T cell receptor beta chains listed below, sequenced in a study of T cell responses to AZD1222 COVID-19 vaccine. Data came from immunoSEQ multiplex PCR; TCRdb stores just in-frame clones and leaves some out. This repertoire shows approximately 90,000 clones, approximately 89% found once; its top ten account for about 2.2%. This specimen was peripheral blood, taken on day 0 of AZD1222 vaccination. These receptors were collected from an adult in good health.

The rearrangement joins TRBV9 to TRBJ1-5, with D unresolved. CDR1 and CDR2 from the germline V gene are SGDLS and YYNGEE. The ends were cut back, 6 bases at V and 6 bases at J, with 28 bases in the middle. CDR3 length: 18 amino acids. CDR3 in amino acids: CASTKTLRERKGGQPQHF. The CDR3 coding sequence is TGTGCCAGCACCAAAACACTCCGGGAAAGAAAAGGTGGTCAGCCCCAGCATTTT.

The J gene is TRBJ1-2, the V gene TRBV3-1 (or the pseudogene TRBV3-2); D is undetermined. Germline V CDR1 and CDR2: LGHDT, YNNKEL (reference sequence). This CDR3 contains 15 residues. Trimming stripped 5 bases from V and 0 bases from J, with 13 bases between. CDR3 region: CASSRGIISNYGYTF. The CDR3 bases are TGTGCCAGCAGCAGAGGGATTATCTCTAACTATGGCTACACCTTC.

This clone was detected only a few times. The chain is built from TRBV11-2 and TRBJ2-5; TRBD1 might be the D (6 bases). The CDR3 sequence is 12 residues long. The germline V gene has CDR1 SGHAT and CDR2 FQNNGV. The V gene lost 0 bases and the J gene lost 13 bases, with 12 bases spanning the gap. DNA for the CDR3: TGTGCCAGCAGCTTAGATTTAACAGGGTCGTACTTC. Its protein product is CASSLDLTGSYF.

The chain employs TRBV27 and TRBJ1-1; D unclear. The CDR3 length is 13 residues. Germline CDR1 reads MNHEY; CDR2 reads SMNVEV (reference sequence). The V end was cut by 1 base, the J end by 7 bases, with 10 bases between. CDR3 amino acids: CASSLFQEGEAFF. CDR3 coding DNA: TGTGCCAGCAGTTTATTTCAAGAGGGTGAAGCTTTCTTT.

This rearrangement joins TRBV5-4 to TRBJ2-3; weak D call: TRBD1 (8 bases). The CDR3 is 14 residues long. The V end lost 2 bases, the J end lost 7 bases, and 14 bases lay between the germline ends. CDR1 is SGHNT and CDR2 is YYREEE in the germline V gene (reference sequence). The CDR3 spells CASSFRQGTNTQYF. The CDR3 DNA reads TGTGCCAGCAGCTTTCGACAGGGGACTAATACGCAGTATTTT. The whole variable domain, remainder taken from reference TRBV5-4 and TRBJ2-3, is ETGVTQSPTHLIKTRGQQVTLRCSSQSGHNTVSWYQQALGQGPQFIFQYYREEENGRGNFPPRFSGLQFPNYSSELNVNALELDDSALYLCASSFRQGTNTQYFGPGTRLTVL.

In its sample, this clone was seen once. The rearrangement uses TRBV13 and TRBJ2-1; possibly TRBD1 for D (6 bases). V lost 4 bases, J lost 7 bases, and 20 bases lay in between. This CDR3 is built from 16 residues. Germline V gene data show CDR1 as PRHDT and CDR2 as FYEKMQ (reference sequence). The CDR3 DNA sequence: TGTGCCAGCAGCTACAGGGCGGTGAGGTCGGGGAATGAGCAGTTCTTC. Translated, it gives CASSYRAVRSGNEQFF.

This chain connects TRBV5-1 to TRBJ2-3; D unresolved. In germline, CDR1 is SGHRS, CDR2 YFSETQ. The V and J ends lost 0 bases and 1 base respectively, with 15 bases between them. CDR3 size: 17 residues. The DNA for the CDR3 is TGCGCCAGCAGCTTGGAAGGCTCCGAACTCCGCACAGATACGCAGTATTTT. Encoded protein: CASSLEGSELRTDTQYF.

V usage is TRBV28 and J usage is TRBJ1-2, with 9 bases matching TRBD1. The CDR3 extends over 15 amino acids. Trimming removed 6 bases from V and 2 bases from J; junction bases left unmatched: 7. Germline CDR1 MDHEN, CDR2 SYDVKM. The CDR3 protein is CASSTMGTGNYGYTF. DNA of the CDR3: TGTGCCAGCAGCACCATGGGGACAGGGAACTATGGCTACACCTTC.

The chain carries TRBV2 and TRBJ1-3; possibly TRBD1 for D (6 bases). Germline V gene lookup returns CDR1 SNHLY and CDR2 FYNNEI. Deletions cut 5 bases from V and 2 bases from J, with 7 bases between. CDR3 length: 13 amino acids. CDR3 DNA sequence: TGTGCCAGCAGTCGGACAGCTGGAAACACCATATATTTT. It codes for CASSRTAGNTIYF.

This chain joins TRBV10-3 and TRBJ1-2; D ambiguous. Trimming took off 4 bases at V and 3 bases at J, with 9 bases between the two ends. Germline V lookup: CDR1 ENHRY, CDR2 SYGVKD. The CDR3 is made up of 13 amino acids. CDR3 nucleotide sequence: TGTGCCATCAGTGGCGGCCCAGACTATGGCTACACCTTC. Protein: CAISGGPDYGYTF.

In this sample, this clone turned up a few times. The V call is TRBV7-8, the J call TRBJ2-2; D gene unclear. CDR1 is SGHVS, CDR2 FQNEAQ, per germline. The ends were cut back, 3 bases at V and 4 bases at J, with 9 bases in the middle. The CDR3 length is 14 residues. CDR3 DNA: TGTGCCAGCAGCTTCGACCGTGTCACCGGGGAGCTGTTTTTT. It specifies CASSFDRVTGELFF.

The chain joins TRBV30 to TRBJ1-2; D uncertain. V lost 7 bases, J lost 6 bases, and 18 bases lay in between. This CDR3 has 13 residues. Germline assignment: CDR1 GTSNPN and CDR2 SVGIG (reference sequence). CDR3 sequence (DNA): TGTGCCTCTGGAAGGGAAGGGATTAATGGCTACACCTTC. It codes for CASGREGINGYTF.

As DNA, the CDR3 is TGTGCCAGCAGTTACACAGGACAGGGAGCGTACTATGGCTACACCTTC. Its protein product is CASSYTGQGAYYGYTF. This chain uses TRBV6-5 with TRBJ1-2; 8 bases are a match to TRBD1. The CDR3 covers 16 residues. Trimming at V came to 2 bases and at J to 3 bases, leaving 8 bases not matched to a gene. Germline CDR1 reads MNHEY; CDR2 reads SVGAGI.

This clone was counted a single time. This chain connects TRBV9 to TRBJ1-1; TRBD1 might be the D (5 bases). In germline, CDR1 is SGDLS, CDR2 YYNGEE. The CDR3 sequence is 14 residues long. V shed 3 bases and J shed 0 bases, with 9 bases lying between them. CDR3 bases: TGTGCCAGCAGCGCGGGACGGGTGAACACTGAAGCTTTCTTT. Amino acids: CASSAGRVNTEAFF.

This chain uses TRBV11-3 with TRBJ2-1; D is possibly TRBD2 (6 bases). This CDR3 is 16 amino acids long. V lost 6 bases and J 0 bases, leaving 15 bases between the germline ends. Per the germline V gene, CDR1 is SGHNT and CDR2 is YENEEA. The CDR3 nucleotides read TGTGCCAGCAGTTCAACCGGGACTGGCTCCTACAATGAGCAGTTCTTC. Amino acid sequence: CASSSTGTGSYNEQFF.

V and J are TRBV2 and TRBJ2-7, with TRBD2 identical over 9 bases. The germline V gene has CDR1 SNHLY and CDR2 FYNNEI. The CDR3 contains 15 residues. V lost 3 bases to trimming and J lost 6 bases; unmatched junction nucleotides: 9. CDR3 in DNA: TGTGCCAGCAGTGAGGCGGGAGGGTCTATTGGCGAGCAGTACTTC. It translates to CASSEAGGSIGEQYF. Looking up the rest from reference TRBV2 and TRBJ2-7 gives the full variable domain: EPEVTQTPSHQVTQMGQEVILRCVPISNHLYFYWYRQILGQKVEFLVSFYNNEISEKSEIFDDQFSVERPDGSNFTLKIRSTKLEDSAMYFCASSEAGGSIGEQYFGPGTRLTVT.

V is TRBV6-5 and J is TRBJ1-5, with D unresolved. Germline lookup yields CDR1 MNHEY and CDR2 SVGAGI. V was pared by 6 bases and J by 0 bases, with 12 bases between. The CDR3 is made up of 15 amino acids. The chain's CDR3 is CASRTRGNSNQPQHF. CDR3 DNA sequence: TGTGCCAGCAGGACCCGAGGAAATAGCAATCAGCCCCAGCATTTT.

The chain links TRBV5-5 to TRBJ1-5; D perhaps matches TRBD1 (5 bases). The CDR3 consists of 14 residues. Trimming stripped 4 bases from V and 1 base from J, with 9 bases between. The germline V gene has CDR1 SGHKS and CDR2 YYEKEE (reference sequence). As DNA, the CDR3 is TGTGCCAGCAGCGAGGGGTTCAGCAATCAGCCCCAGCATTTT. Residues: CASSEGFSNQPQHF.

The chain is built from TRBV6-2 or TRBV6-3 and TRBJ2-1, with 9 bases fitting TRBD1. The CDR3 extends over 16 amino acids. Trimming took 6 bases from V and 2 from J; bases not matched to a gene: 8. Germline lookup yields CDR1 MNHEY and CDR2 SVGEGT. CDR3 in DNA: TGTGCCAGCAGCCCCACTGACAGGGGGACCTACAATGAGCAGTTCTTC. Its translation is CASSPTDRGTYNEQFF.